This T cell receptor beta chain is from a study of T cell changes during pregnancy in multiple sclerosis. This table comes from immunoSEQ multiplex PCR, and its TCRdb copy is limited to in-frame clones, with some not included. The sample consists of approximately 83,000 clones, 85% to 95% of them appearing once. The sample consisted of peripheral blood, taken in the first trimester of pregnancy. The receptor comes from a female donor with multiple sclerosis, enrolled in a pregnancy study.

The CDR3 protein is CASSLSLGTGQDYEQYF. Here the CDR3 DNA reads TGTGCCAGCAGTCTTTCACTCGGGACAGGGCAGGACTACGAGCAGTACTTC. V gene TRBV28 combines with J gene TRBJ2-7, with 9 nucleotides matching TRBD1. The CDR3 covers 17 residues. In germline, CDR1 is MDHEN, CDR2 SYDVKM. Trimming took 5 bases from V and 3 from J; bases not matched to a gene: 14.